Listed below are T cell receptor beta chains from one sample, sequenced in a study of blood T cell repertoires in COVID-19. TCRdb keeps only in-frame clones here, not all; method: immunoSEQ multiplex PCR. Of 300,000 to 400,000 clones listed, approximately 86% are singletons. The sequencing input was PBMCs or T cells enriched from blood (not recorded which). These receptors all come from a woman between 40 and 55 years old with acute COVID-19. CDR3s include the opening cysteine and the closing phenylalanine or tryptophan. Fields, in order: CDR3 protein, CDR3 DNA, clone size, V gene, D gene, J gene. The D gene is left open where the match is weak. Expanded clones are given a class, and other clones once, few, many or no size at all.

CDR3: CASSYLPDRVFNEQYF; DNA: TGTGCCAGCAGTTACCTCCCGGACAGGGTATTCAACGAGCAGTACTTC; size: NA; V: TRBV6-5; D: TRBD1; J: TRBJ2-7
CDR3: CASSLRQKNTEAFF; DNA: TGTGCCAGCAGTTTGAGGCAGAAGAACACTGAAGCTTTCTTT; size: NA; V: TRBV28; D: NA; J: TRBJ1-1
CDR3: CASSISRHHGNQPQHF; DNA: TGTGCCAGCAGCATTTCGAGACACCATGGCAATCAGCCCCAGCATTTT; size: NA; V: TRBV21-1; D: NA; J: TRBJ1-5
CDR3: CASSSRTGLHYEQYF; DNA: TGTGCCAGCAGTTCCCGGACAGGGCTTCACTACGAGCAGTACTTC; size: NA; V: TRBV6-2/TRBV6-3; D: TRBD1; J: TRBJ2-7
CDR3: CASTPGAGANYEQYF; DNA: TGTGCCAGCACCCCTGGGGCGGGGGCGAACTACGAGCAGTACTTC; size: NA; V: TRBV6-5; D: NA; J: TRBJ2-7
CDR3: CASSRPTGGRATETQYF; DNA: TGTGCCAGCAGTCGCCCTACCGGTGGCAGGGCGACAGAGACCCAGTACTTC; size: NA; V: TRBV25-1; D: NA; J: TRBJ2-5
CDR3: CATSDRFWTSGNTYEQYF; DNA: TGTGCCACCAGTGATCGATTTTGGACTAGCGGGAACACCTACGAGCAGTACTTC; size: NA; V: TRBV24-1; D: TRBD2; J: TRBJ2-7
CDR3: CASSLYRGRGDTEAFF; DNA: TGTGCCAGCAGTTTATACAGGGGGCGTGGAGACACTGAAGCTTTCTTT; size: NA; V: TRBV27; D: TRBD1; J: TRBJ1-1
CDR3: CSVGWTGVTGELFF; DNA: TGCAGCGTCGGATGGACAGGGGTCACCGGGGAGCTGTTTTTT; size: NA; V: TRBV29-1; D: TRBD1; J: TRBJ2-2
CDR3: CASSQQGATVYNYGYTF; DNA: TGTGCCAGCAGCCAACAGGGGGCAACCGTCTACAACTATGGCTACACCTTC; size: NA; V: TRBV4-2; D: TRBD1; J: TRBJ1-2
CDR3: CASGPTVNTEAFF; DNA: TGTGCCTCAGGTCCAACAGTGAACACTGAAGCTTTCTTT; size: once; V: TRBV12-3/TRBV12-4; D: NA; J: TRBJ1-1
CDR3: CASSTGGGGELFF; DNA: TGTGCCAGCAGCACAGGGGGCGGCGGGGAGCTGTTTTTT; size: once; V: TRBV12-3/TRBV12-4; D: TRBD1; J: TRBJ2-2
CDR3: CASSLIRDTEAFF; DNA: TGTGCCAGCAGCTTAATTCGGGACACTGAAGCTTTCTTT; size: NA; V: TRBV11-2; D: NA; J: TRBJ1-1
CDR3: CASSQAVRATDTQYF; DNA: TGTGCCAGCAGCCAAGCGGTCAGGGCGACAGATACGCAGTATTTT; size: NA; V: TRBV3-1/TRBV3-2; D: NA; J: TRBJ2-3
CDR3: CASSLRDSYNEQFF; DNA: TGTGCCAGCAGCTTACGGGACAGCTACAATGAGCAGTTCTTC; size: NA; V: TRBV5-4; D: TRBD1; J: TRBJ2-1
CDR3: CATSPKGTGYGYTF; DNA: TGTGCCACCAGTCCAAAGGGGACAGGGTATGGCTACACCTTC; size: once; V: TRBV24-1; D: TRBD1; J: TRBJ1-2
CDR3: CASSQPGLLTTQETQYF; DNA: TGTGCCAGCAGCCAGCCGGGACTACTTACCACACAAGAGACCCAGTACTTC; size: NA; V: TRBV7-2; D: TRBD2; J: TRBJ2-5
CDR3: CASSPGGYEQYF; DNA: TGTGCCAGCAGTCCGGGGGGGTACGAGCAGTACTTC; size: NA; V: TRBV28; D: TRBD2; J: TRBJ2-7
CDR3: CASGSTGKINTIYF; DNA: TGTGCCAGCGGGTCGACAGGAAAAATCAACACCATATATTTT; size: NA; V: TRBV27; D: NA; J: TRBJ1-3
CDR3: CASSHTSGNTYEQYF; DNA: TGTGCCAGCAGCCACACTAGCGGGAACACCTACGAGCAGTACTTC; size: few; V: TRBV3-1/TRBV3-2; D: TRBD2; J: TRBJ2-7
CDR3: CASSRTGARSQPQHF; DNA: TGTGCCAGCAGTCGAACTGGGGCCCGGAGTCAGCCCCAGCATTTT; size: NA; V: TRBV6-5; D: NA; J: TRBJ1-5
CDR3: CASSPKGGDGGEKLFF; DNA: TGTGCCAGCAGCCCCAAAGGGGGGGACGGAGGTGAAAAACTGTTTTTT; size: NA; V: TRBV11-2; D: NA; J: TRBJ1-4
CDR3: CASSLVGGRAGETQYF; DNA: TGTGCCAGCAGCTTAGTAGGCGGGAGGGCCGGAGAGACCCAGTACTTC; size: NA; V: TRBV11-1; D: TRBD2; J: TRBJ2-5
CDR3: CASSFRPLTSGSTDTQYF; DNA: TGTGCCAGCAGTTTCCGGCCCCTGACTAGCGGGAGCACAGATACGCAGTATTTT; size: NA; V: TRBV27; D: TRBD2; J: TRBJ2-3
CDR3: CASSIGGAGTYNEQFF; DNA: TGTGCCAGCAGCATCGGGGGGGCCGGGACCTACAATGAGCAGTTCTTC; size: NA; V: TRBV5-4; D: TRBD2; J: TRBJ2-1
CDR3: CASSVMWDSAEAFF; DNA: TGTGCCAGCAGTGTAATGTGGGACAGCGCTGAAGCTTTCTTT; size: NA; V: TRBV2; D: TRBD1; J: TRBJ1-1
CDR3: CASSLGLAGRSNEQFF; DNA: TGCGCCAGCAGCTTGGGACTAGCGGGAAGGTCGAATGAGCAGTTCTTC; size: NA; V: TRBV5-1; D: TRBD2; J: TRBJ2-1
CDR3: CASSSDGASYEQYF; DNA: TGTGCCAGCAGCTCAGACGGAGCCTCCTACGAGCAGTACTTC; size: NA; V: TRBV9; D: NA; J: TRBJ2-7
CDR3: CATSTDRLYYGYTF; DNA: TGTGCCACCAGCACGGACAGGCTTTACTATGGCTACACCTTC; size: NA; V: TRBV15; D: TRBD1; J: TRBJ1-2
CDR3: CATSVRGRDYGYTF; DNA: TGTGCCACCAGCGTCCGGGGGAGAGACTATGGCTACACCTTC; size: NA; V: TRBV15; D: NA; J: TRBJ1-2
CDR3: CASSRGDSLFAFF; DNA: TGTGCCAGCAGCCGCGGGGACAGCTTATTTGCTTTCTTT; size: once; V: TRBV6-6; D: TRBD1; J: TRBJ1-1
CDR3: CASSLRQGSTNVLTF; DNA: TGTGCCAGCAGTCTACGACAGGGGTCAACCAACGTCCTGACTTTC; size: NA; V: TRBV3-1/TRBV3-2; D: TRBD1; J: TRBJ2-6
CDR3: CASSRGTGGYTF; DNA: TGCGCCAGCAGCCGGGGGACAGGGGGCTACACCTTC; size: NA; V: TRBV4-3; D: TRBD1; J: TRBJ1-2
CDR3: CASIGGAAGYGYTF; DNA: TGTGCCAGTATCGGGGGGGCAGCGGGCTATGGCTACACCTTC; size: NA; V: TRBV19; D: NA; J: TRBJ1-2
CDR3: CASSFRQEETQYF; DNA: TGCGCCAGCAGCTTCCGACAGGAAGAGACCCAGTACTTC; size: NA; V: TRBV5-1; D: NA; J: TRBJ2-5
CDR3: CSVGLGSEAFF; DNA: TGCAGCGTTGGACTAGGGAGTGAAGCTTTCTTT; size: NA; V: TRBV29-1; D: NA; J: TRBJ1-1
CDR3: CASSPPLGGGGYEQYF; DNA: TGTGCCAGCTCACCCCCCTTGGGGGGAGGAGGCTACGAGCAGTACTTC; size: NA; V: TRBV18; D: NA; J: TRBJ2-7
CDR3: CASRTGGTANYGYTF; DNA: TGTGCCAGCAGGACAGGGGGTACCGCTAACTATGGCTACACCTTC; size: NA; V: TRBV28; D: TRBD1; J: TRBJ1-2
CDR3: CASRVDRGGGYTF; DNA: TGCGCCAGCAGAGTGGACAGGGGGGGTGGCTACACCTTC; size: NA; V: TRBV10-2; D: TRBD1; J: TRBJ1-2
CDR3: CASSVVGGSGNEQFF; DNA: TGTGCCAGCAGCGTAGTTGGCGGGAGCGGCAATGAGCAGTTCTTC; size: NA; V: TRBV9; D: TRBD2; J: TRBJ2-1
CDR3: CASSPQGYSNQPQHF; DNA: TGTGCCAGCAGTCCCCAGGGTTATAGCAATCAGCCCCAGCATTTT; size: NA; V: TRBV2; D: NA; J: TRBJ1-5
CDR3: CASSSPFPTGTDQPQHF; DNA: TGTGCCAGTAGTAGCCCGTTCCCGACAGGAACCGATCAGCCCCAGCATTTT; size: few; V: TRBV19; D: NA; J: TRBJ1-5
CDR3: CASSFHLRGQAFF; DNA: TGTGCCAGCAGTTTTCATCTAAGGGGGCAGGCTTTCTTT; size: NA; V: TRBV27; D: TRBD1; J: TRBJ1-1
CDR3: CASSKKGQPYGYTF; DNA: TGTGCCAGTAGTAAGAAGGGACAGCCTTATGGCTACACCTTC; size: few; V: TRBV19; D: TRBD1; J: TRBJ1-2
CDR3: CASSLGRSSYNEQFF; DNA: TGTGCCAGCAGTTTAGGGCGCAGCTCCTACAATGAGCAGTTCTTC; size: NA; V: TRBV27; D: NA; J: TRBJ2-1
CDR3: CASSPQPGLAAAAYEQYF; DNA: TGTGCCAGCAGCCCACAACCGGGACTAGCGGCCGCAGCCTACGAGCAGTACTTC; size: NA; V: TRBV7-9; D: TRBD2; J: TRBJ2-7
CDR3: CASSQGGEGAKLFF; DNA: TGTGCCAGCAGCCAAGGAGGGGAGGGTGCAAAACTGTTTTTT; size: NA; V: TRBV3-1/TRBV3-2; D: NA; J: TRBJ1-4
CDR3: CASRYTGGSYEQYF; DNA: TGTGCCAGCAGATACACAGGGGGCTCCTACGAGCAGTACTTC; size: NA; V: TRBV28; D: TRBD1; J: TRBJ2-7
CDR3: CASSYGSGNTGELFF; DNA: TGTGCCAGCAGTTATGGTAGCGGGAACACCGGGGAGCTGTTTTTT; size: NA; V: TRBV6-5; D: NA; J: TRBJ2-2
CDR3: CASSVGIGTANEKLFF; DNA: TGTGCCAGCAGCGTAGGCATCGGGACAGCTAATGAAAAACTGTTTTTT; size: NA; V: TRBV9; D: TRBD1; J: TRBJ1-4
CDR3: CASSFRTGGQETQYF; DNA: TGTGCCAGCAGCTTCAGGACAGGGGGCCAAGAGACCCAGTACTTC; size: NA; V: TRBV7-6; D: TRBD1; J: TRBJ2-5
CDR3: CASSVTGVYQPQHF; DNA: TGTGCCAGTAGTGTAACAGGGGTCTATCAGCCCCAGCATTTT; size: NA; V: TRBV19; D: TRBD1; J: TRBJ1-5
CDR3: CASSLGHHAYEQYF; DNA: TGTGCCAGCAGCTTAGGACATCATGCCTACGAGCAGTACTTC; size: once; V: TRBV11-2; D: NA; J: TRBJ2-7